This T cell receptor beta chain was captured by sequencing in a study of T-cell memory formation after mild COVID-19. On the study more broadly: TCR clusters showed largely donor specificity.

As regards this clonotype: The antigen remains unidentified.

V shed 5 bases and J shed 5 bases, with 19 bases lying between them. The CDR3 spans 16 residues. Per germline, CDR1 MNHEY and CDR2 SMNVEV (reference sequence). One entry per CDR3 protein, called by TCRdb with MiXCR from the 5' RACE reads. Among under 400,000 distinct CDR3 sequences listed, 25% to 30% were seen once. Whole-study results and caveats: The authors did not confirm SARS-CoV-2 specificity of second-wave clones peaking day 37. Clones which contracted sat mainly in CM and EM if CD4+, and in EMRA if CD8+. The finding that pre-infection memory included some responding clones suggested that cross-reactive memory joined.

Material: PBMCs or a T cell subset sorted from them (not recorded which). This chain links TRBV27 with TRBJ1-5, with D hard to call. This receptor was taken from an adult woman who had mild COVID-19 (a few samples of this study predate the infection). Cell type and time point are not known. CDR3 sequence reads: CASSPVWRRPHQPQHF. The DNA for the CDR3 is TGTGCCAGCAGTCCGGTGTGGAGACGACCCCATCAGCCCCAGCATTTT.